The present TCR beta chain was sequenced within a study of CD8+ T cells in alopecia areata. Study in general: Treatment of the treated patients consisted of oral tofacitinib, 5 to 10 mg twice daily. Patients took tofacitinib for 6 to 18 months, followed by 6 drug-free months. The study's findings and limits: Among the 100 top clones, expanded CD8+ clones, like scalp clonality, were significantly decreased by tofacitinib.

RNA was isolated and reverse transcribed to cDNA, the sequencing template. Sequenced by immunoSEQ multiplex PCR; TCRdb stores in-frame clones only, minus some. The sample contains about 120,000 clones, roughly 50% of which appear only once. Worth noting for this clone: The antigen remains unidentified.

The CDR3 has 15 residues. V lost 3 bases to trimming and J lost 0 bases, with 8 bases between them. CDR1 and CDR2 (germline): ENHRY, SYGVKD. Treatment of the sample: oral pan-JAK inhibitor, 5-10 mg twice daily. Individuals with alopecia areata gave both lesional scalp punch biopsies and peripheral blood for collection. The source material was CD8+ T cells sorted from blood, sampled at week 24, from a patient treated with tofacitinib. The V and J genes are TRBV10-3 and TRBJ1-4; D may be TRBD1 (6 bases). The clonotype originates from a human donor with alopecia areata. Here the CDR3 reads CAISDRGSTNEKLFF. The CDR3 nucleotides read TGTGCCATCAGTGACAGGGGCTCAACTAATGAAAAACTGTTTTTT.